This T cell receptor beta chain was identified during a study of blood T cell repertoires in COVID-19. V lost 5 bases and J lost 4, with 8 bases in between. The germline CDR1 and CDR2 sequences are MNHEY and SMNVEV (reference sequence). There are 12 residues in the CDR3. The assay was immunoSEQ multiplex PCR, and TCRdb's table has in-frame clones only and misses some. The sample shows under 350,000 clones, about 86% of them seen only once. Input material: peripheral blood. The V gene is TRBV27, the J gene TRBJ1-1; D might be TRBD1 (6 bases). The receptor was isolated from a man aged 18 to 30 with active or convalescent COVID-19. The CDR3 nucleotides are TGTGCCAGCAGTAGGGGGACCACTGAAGCTTTCTTT. It encodes CASSRGTTEAFF.